Presented here are 9 T cell receptor beta chains from one specimen sequenced in a study of T cell responses to AZD1222 COVID-19 vaccine. Produced via immunoSEQ multiplex PCR; TCRdb's table is partial and in-frame only. The sample consists of more than 70,000 clones, 88% of them appearing once. Material: peripheral blood, obtained on day 0 of MenACWY control vaccination. The receptor source for this set is an adult in good health.

The V gene is TRBV9, the J gene TRBJ2-7; D remains ambiguous. Trimming stripped 0 bases from V and 2 bases from J, with 12 bases between. Per the germline V gene, CDR1 is SGDLS and CDR2 is YYNGEE. There are 15 residues in the CDR3. The CDR3 sequence is CASSVDPGETYEQYF. Written as DNA, the CDR3 is TGTGCCAGCAGCGTAGATCCAGGTGAGACCTACGAGCAGTACTTC.

This chain links TRBV10-3 with TRBJ1-1; a possible D gene is TRBD1 (6 bases). CDR1 ENHRY and CDR2 SYGVKD come from the germline V gene. Trimming pared 8 bases from V and 7 bases from J, leaving 23 bases between. CDR3 length: 15 amino acids. The CDR3 bases are TGTGCCATCGCGGGCAGGGGCGATTTTGGCCTTGAAGCTTTCTTT. Its protein product is CAIAGRGDFGLEAFF.

This clone was picked up a small number of times. The chain combines TRBV5-4 with TRBJ1-5, with D perhaps matching TRBD1 (5 bases). V dropped 1 base and J dropped 2 bases, with 7 bases sitting between them. This CDR3 is built from 14 residues. Per germline, CDR1 SGHNT and CDR2 YYREEE (reference sequence). As DNA, the CDR3 is TGTGCCAGCAGCTTGTCGGGGGGCAATCAGCCCCAGCATTTT. Its protein product is CASSLSGGNQPQHF.

This clone was seen ten or more times. This rearrangement joins TRBV4-3 to TRBJ1-1, with 8 bases lining up with TRBD1. V shed 4 bases and J 4 bases; nucleotides not matched to a gene: 8. There are 15 residues in the CDR3. The germline V gene has CDR1 LGHNA and CDR2 YSLEER. The CDR3 region is CASSPGITGGTEAFF. The CDR3 DNA is TGCGCCAGCAGCCCTGGCATCACAGGGGGCACTGAAGCTTTCTTT.

The CDR3 coding sequence is TGTGCCAGCAGTTACGGGGGTGATGGAAACACCATATATTTT. This sequence encodes CASSYGGDGNTIYF. V is TRBV6-5 and J is TRBJ1-3, with D possibly being TRBD1 (5 bases). Trimming removed 2 bases at V and 3 bases at J, with 8 bases between. The V gene's germline CDR1 is MNHEY and CDR2 SVGAGI. The CDR3 contains 14 residues.

The chain joins TRBV3-1 (or the pseudogene TRBV3-2) to TRBJ1-1; a weak D match, TRBD1 (6 bases). Trimming stripped 6 bases from V and 4 bases from J, with 15 bases between. The CDR3 is 14 residues long. Germline CDR1 and CDR2: LGHDT and YNNKEL (reference sequence). The CDR3 spells CASRQTGLGTEAFF. CDR3 DNA sequence: TGTGCCAGCAGGCAAACAGGGTTGGGCACTGAAGCTTTCTTT.

CDR3 region: CASSYSPRGTGEQYF. In DNA, the CDR3 is TGTGCCAGCAGTTACTCACCCCGAGGGACAGGCGAGCAGTACTTC. The chain employs TRBV6-2 or TRBV6-3 and TRBJ2-7, with 8 nucleotides matching TRBD1. V trimming: 0 bases; J trimming: 6 bases; junction bases outside the gene matches: 7. The CDR3 has 15 residues. Germline CDR1 MNHEY, CDR2 SVGEGT.

J is TRBJ1-6 and V is TRBV19; 9 bases are shared with TRBD1. CDR1 and CDR2 (germline): LNHDA, SQIVND (reference sequence). With 4 bases clipped from V and 4 bases from J, the junction kept 2 bases outside the gene matches. This CDR3 is 15 amino acids long. The CDR3 protein is CASSTGTGYNSPLHF. The CDR3 DNA reads as TGTGCCAGTAGTACGGGGACAGGGTATAATTCACCCCTCCACTTT.

The chain combines TRBV2 with TRBJ2-2; TRBD2 matches 13 bases. The CDR3 has 19 residues. From germline, CDR1 is SNHLY and CDR2 FYNNEI. J lost 2 bases, V lost 6 bases, and 12 bases had no gene match. CDR3 region: CASSAGLAGLQGNTGELFF. CDR3 DNA: TGTGCCAGCAGCGCGGGACTAGCGGGGTTGCAGGGCAACACCGGGGAGCTGTTTTTT.